This T cell receptor (beta chain) was recovered during a study of lymphopenia after photon versus proton radiotherapy. Trimming pared 3 bases from V and 2 bases from J, leaving 9 bases between. There are 13 residues in the CDR3. Germline values: CDR1 SQVTM, CDR2 ANQGSEA. Findings and caveats of the study: Under photons, naive T cells and diversity fell while effector/memory populations rose.

TCRdb keeps only in-frame clones here, not all; method: immunoSEQ multiplex PCR. The sample consists of some 20,000 clones, just under 85% of them appearing once. Of note for this clone: Its target is not known.

J is TRBJ2-3 and V is TRBV29-1; D is unresolved. This receptor was taken from a woman in her forties or fifties with pancreatic cancer. This specimen consisted of peripheral blood, obtained from a patient treated with photon-based radiotherapy. The CDR3 DNA reads TGCAGCGTTGACTCCTCCTTCACAGATACGCAGTATTTT. As protein: CSVDSSFTDTQYF.